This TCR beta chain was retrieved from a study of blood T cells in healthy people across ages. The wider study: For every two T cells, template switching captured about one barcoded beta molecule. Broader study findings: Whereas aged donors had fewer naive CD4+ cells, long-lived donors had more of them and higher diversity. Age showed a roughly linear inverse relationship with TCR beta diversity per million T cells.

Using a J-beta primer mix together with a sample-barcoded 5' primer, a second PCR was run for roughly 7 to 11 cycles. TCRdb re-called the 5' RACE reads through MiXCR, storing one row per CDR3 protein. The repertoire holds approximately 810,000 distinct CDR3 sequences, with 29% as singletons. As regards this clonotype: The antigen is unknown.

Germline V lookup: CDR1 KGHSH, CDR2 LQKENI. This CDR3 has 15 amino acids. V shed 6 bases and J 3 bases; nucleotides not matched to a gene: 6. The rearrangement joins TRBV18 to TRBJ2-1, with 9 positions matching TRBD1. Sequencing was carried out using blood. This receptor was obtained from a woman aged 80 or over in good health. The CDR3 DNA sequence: TGTGCCAGCTCTCCGGGACAGGGTCTCTACAATGAGCAGTTCTTC. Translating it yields CASSPGQGLYNEQFF.